Following are 26 T cell receptor beta chains from one sample sequenced in a study of T cells in Graves' hyperthyroidism and ophthalmopathy. The TCR beta CDR3 regions underwent amplification using RNA transcripts as the source. When the TCR CDR3 underwent first-round RT-PCR, the HTBI primer set was used. Using its own MiXCR run on the multiplex PCR reads, TCRdb lists one record per CDR3 protein. The data contain hundreds of thousands of distinct CDR3 sequences, just under 20% of them seen just once; the ten biggest clones take up 47%. The specimen sequenced was blood. The receptors come from a middle-aged man with Graves' ophthalmopathy.

The chain carries TRBV2 and TRBJ1-5, with D maybe TRBD1 (5 bases). The CDR3 has 16 residues. The germline gives CDR1 SNHLY, CDR2 FYNNEI. Trimming removed 3 bases at V and 1 base at J, with 13 bases between. The CDR3 DNA follows: TGTGCCAGCAGTGAGTCGCAGGGAGAGAGCAATCAGCCCCAGCATTTT. Translating gives CASSESQGESNQPQHF.

The chain is built from TRBV28 and TRBJ1-4; D is perhaps TRBD1 (5 bases). V shed 7 bases and J shed 8 bases, with 20 bases lying between them. Germline lookup yields CDR1 MDHEN and CDR2 SYDVKM. The CDR3 is 15 amino acids. The CDR3 protein is CASIHGTPSREKLFF. The DNA for the CDR3 is TGTGCCAGCATCCACGGGACTCCGAGCCGGGAAAAACTGTTTTTT.

The chain recombines TRBV5-1 with TRBJ2-2, with D possibly called TRBD1 or TRBD2 (6 bases each). CDR3 length equals 14 residues. Between the trimmed V and J ends, which lost 5 bases and 9 bases, there was a span of 17 bases. Germline V gene data show CDR1 as SGHRS and CDR2 as YFSETQ. DNA of the CDR3: TGCGCCAGCAGTTTAAGCCCGGGGGCACGGGAGCTGTTTTTT. Its protein product is CASSLSPGARELFF.

The sample holds a few counts of this clonotype. J is TRBJ2-3 and V is TRBV5-1; TRBD2 matches 8 bases. The J segment lost 8 bases and the V segment lost 1 base, leaving 6 bases of the junction unmatched. This CDR3 has 14 residues. Germline V gene data show CDR1 as SGHRS and CDR2 as YFSETQ. This CDR3 reads CASSLQLAGGTQYF. CDR3 nucleotides: TGCGCCAGCAGCTTGCAGCTCGCGGGAGGTACGCAGTATTTT.

This clonotype was seen once. The rearrangement links TRBV4-2 to TRBJ1-3; D may be TRBD1 (6 bases). This CDR3 has 14 amino acids. V lost 7 bases and J lost 3, with 13 bases in between. Per germline, CDR1 LGHNA and CDR2 YNFKEQ. The CDR3 nucleotides are TGTGCCAGCAACGAAGGGGGATTTGGAAACACCATATATTTT. Protein product: CASNEGGFGNTIYF.

This clonotype showed up just a few times. The CDR3 DNA reads TGTGCCATCAGAGGGTTTGGAAGAAACCTGACTTTC. As protein: CAIRGFGRNLTF. V and J are TRBV10-3 and TRBJ2-6, with D unclear. The CDR3 loop spans 12 amino acids. The V end lost 6 bases, the J end lost 15 bases, and 15 bases lay between the germline ends. Germline CDR1 and CDR2: ENHRY and SYGVKD.

This clonotype turned up a few times. The chain employs TRBV29-1 and TRBJ1-1, with TRBD1 identical over 8 bases. The CDR3 covers 15 residues. CDR1 SQVTM and CDR2 ANQGSEA come from the germline V gene. The V gene end was trimmed by 5 bases and the J gene end by 10 bases; junction bases not matched to a gene: 18. The CDR3 DNA is TGCAGCGTTACGGGCGAGACAGGGGCTCAACGAGGAGCTTTCTTT. It encodes CSVTGETGAQRGAFF.

The chain uses TRBV20-1 and TRBJ2-1; D assignment may be TRBD1 or TRBD2 (5 bases each). Germline V gene sequence: CDR1 DFQATT, CDR2 SNEGSKA (reference sequence). This CDR3 contains 16 residues. Trimming pared 4 bases from V and 0 bases from J, leaving 16 bases between. This CDR3 reads CSAKPHGGASYNEQFF. The CDR3 bases are TGCAGTGCTAAACCCCATGGGGGTGCCTCCTACAATGAGCAGTTCTTC.

This clonotype was counted at least ten times. The V call is TRBV28, the J call TRBJ1-5; TRBD1 is a possible D gene (5 bases). Trimming removed 6 bases at V and 3 bases at J, with 15 bases between. Germline-derived CDR1 and CDR2 are MDHEN and SYDVKM. The CDR3 extends over 15 amino acids. The CDR3 spells CASSQRGGFNQPQHF. DNA for the CDR3: TGTGCCAGCAGCCAAAGGGGCGGGTTCAATCAGCCCCAGCATTTT.

In this sample, this clonotype turned up many times. This rearrangement joins TRBV12-3 or TRBV12-4 to TRBJ1-5; a weak D match, TRBD1 (6 bases). The V end was cut by 3 bases, the J end by 0 bases, with 12 bases between. CDR3 length equals 16 residues. CDR3 bases: TGTGCCAGCAGTTTTTTCACAGGGCCTAGCAATCAGCCCCAGCATTTT. This codes for CASSFFTGPSNQPQHF.

With regard to this clonotype: A clone one base away is much larger, so this may be a read error. This chain joins TRBV27 and TRBJ2-2; D is perhaps TRBD2 (5 bases). The CDR3 runs to 15 residues. Germline CDR1 MNHEY, CDR2 SMNVEV (reference sequence). The CDR3 loop is CASSLTSANTGEPFF. In DNA form, the CDR3 reads TGTGCCAGCAGTTTGACATCGGCGAACACCGGGGAGCCGTTTTTT.

This chain links TRBV5-1 with TRBJ1-1, with a weak D call TRBD1 (6 bases). The V end was cut by 0 bases, the J end by 3 bases, with 12 bases between. Germline V CDR1 and CDR2: SGHRS, YFSETQ. The CDR3 contains 15 residues. The CDR3 DNA reads as TGCGCCAGCAGCTTGGGGGGACAATCTTACACTGAAGCTTTCTTT. Protein product: CASSLGGQSYTEAFF.

The sample holds many counts of this clonotype. The genes are TRBV20-1 and TRBJ2-7; possibly TRBD1 for D (5 bases). Germline CDR1 DFQATT, CDR2 SNEGSKA (reference sequence). The germline V and J ends were trimmed by 3 bases and 0 bases, with 15 bases remaining between them. CDR3 length: 15 residues. In DNA, the CDR3 is TGCAGTGCTAGGCCCGACAGCCTAAGCTCCTACGAGCAGTACTTC. Its translation is CSARPDSLSSYEQYF.

The chain uses TRBV20-1 and TRBJ2-1; 9 bases map to TRBD1. CDR1 is DFQATT, CDR2 SNEGSKA, per germline (reference sequence). The length of the CDR3 is 14 residues. V lost 3 bases and J lost 8; bases outside the gene matches: 8. The CDR3 protein is CSARGRDRVDEQFF. CDR3 DNA sequence: TGCAGTGCTAGGGGCCGGGACAGGGTCGATGAGCAGTTCTTC.

The V call is TRBV6-7, the J call TRBJ1-1; D is ambiguous. TRBV6-7 is labeled an ORF, and its function is uncertain. The ends were cut back, 11 bases at V and 1 base at J, with 8 bases in the middle. The CDR3 has 11 residues. The CDR3 coding sequence is TGTGCCGCGGGCAAGAACACTGAAGCTTTCTTT. Residues: CAAGKNTEAFF.

The chain combines TRBV27 with TRBJ1-5; unclear D gene. Germline V gene sequence: CDR1 MNHEY, CDR2 SMNVEV (reference sequence). The CDR3 is 13 amino acids. V was clipped by 5 bases and J by 8 bases, with 13 bases between them. As DNA, the CDR3 is TGTGCCAGCAGTCCCCTCGGGGATAAGCCCCAGCATTTT. Translation gives CASSPLGDKPQHF.

There are a few counts of this clonotype. The J gene is TRBJ2-5, the V gene TRBV19; either TRBD1 or TRBD2 may supply D (6 bases each). The CDR3 consists of 14 residues. The V end lost 10 bases, the J end lost 2 bases, and 17 bases lay between the germline ends. In germline, CDR1 is LNHDA, CDR2 SQIVND (reference sequence). DNA for the CDR3: TGTGCCACTAAAAGGGGGGTACTACAAGAGACCCAGTACTTC. It translates to CATKRGVLQETQYF.

The CDR3 here is CASRQYTEAFF. The CDR3 nucleotides read TGTGCCAGCAGGCAGTACACTGAAGCTTTCTTT. The J gene is TRBJ1-1, the V gene TRBV6-1; D gene ambiguous. V was trimmed by 6 bases and J by 3 bases, leaving 5 bases between them. CDR1 is MNHNS and CDR2 is SASEGT in the germline V gene. This CDR3 is built from 11 residues.

This clonotype was detected ten times or more. The chain has TRBV28 and TRBJ2-7; 8 positions match TRBD1. V lost 8 bases to trimming and J lost 4 bases; unmatched junction nucleotides: 7. Germline CDR1 is MDHEN and CDR2 is SYDVKM. CDR3 length: 13 amino acids. DNA for the CDR3: TGTGCCAGCGGGGGACAGGCAATTTACGAGCAGTACTTC. Encoded protein: CASGGQAIYEQYF.

This clonotype came up many times. The rearrangement joins TRBV7-3 to TRBJ2-5, with TRBD2 matching over 9 bases. Germline V gene lookup returns CDR1 SGHTA and CDR2 FQGTGA. Losses at the gene ends were 4 bases for V and 2 bases for J; bases not matched to a gene: 11. CDR3 length: 17 amino acids. CDR3 sequence reads: CASSSQTAGGNQETQYF. CDR3 in DNA: TGTGCCAGCAGCTCCCAAACGGCGGGGGGGAATCAAGAGACCCAGTACTTC.

This clonotype appeared a few times. This rearrangement joins TRBV7-9 to TRBJ2-3; D not resolved. From germline, CDR1 is SEHNR and CDR2 FQNEAQ (reference sequence). The CDR3 covers 14 residues. V lost 4 bases and J lost 0, with 8 bases in between. The CDR3 is CASSSVGSTDTQYF. CDR3 coding DNA: TGTGCCAGCAGCTCGGTGGGTAGCACAGATACGCAGTATTTT.

The V call is TRBV18, the J call TRBJ2-1; 9 nucleotides agree with TRBD2. The ends lost 6 bases at V and 6 bases at J; junction bases unmatched: 12. In germline, CDR1 is KGHSH, CDR2 LQKENI. There are 16 residues in the CDR3. The CDR3 sequence is CASSTGLARRGNEQFF. The CDR3 bases are TGTGCCAGCTCCACCGGACTAGCGCGCCGGGGCAATGAGCAGTTCTTC.

V usage is TRBV7-9 and J usage is TRBJ2-6; 7 nucleotides agree with TRBD1. Germline trimming cut 4 bases from V and 2 bases from J; bases unmatched to any gene: 2. The CDR3 covers 15 residues. CDR1 is SEHNR, CDR2 FQNEAQ, per germline (reference sequence). The CDR3 spells CASSSTGAGANVLTF. The CDR3 nucleotides are TGTGCCAGCAGCTCCACAGGGGCTGGGGCCAACGTCCTGACTTTC.

The J gene is TRBJ2-1, the V gene TRBV7-9, with D perhaps matching TRBD2 (6 bases). V lost 3 bases to trimming and J lost 4 bases, with 10 bases between them. This CDR3 region has 14 residues. CDR1 and CDR2 (germline): SEHNR, FQNEAQ (reference sequence). The CDR3 DNA is TGTGCCAGCAGCTTTGGGACTCATTACAATGAGCAGTTCTTC. Protein product: CASSFGTHYNEQFF.

This clonotype was observed many times. The chain couples TRBV18 to TRBJ2-1; 9 bases match TRBD1. Trimming removed 3 bases from V and 1 base from J; junction bases left unmatched: 4. This CDR3 region has 16 residues. CDR1 and CDR2 (germline): KGHSH, LQKENI. Here the CDR3 DNA reads TGTGCCAGCTCACCCAGGACAGGGGTTTCCTACAATGAGCAGTTCTTC. Translated, it gives CASSPRTGVSYNEQFF. Based on the CDR3 plus reference TRBV18 and TRBJ2-1, the full variable domain is NAGVMQNPRHLVRRRGQEARLRCSPMKGHSHVYWYRQLPEEGLKFMVYLQKENIIDESGMPKERFSAEFPKEGPSILRIQQVVRGDSAAYFCASSPRTGVSYNEQFFGPGTRLTVL.

This clonotype was counted ten times or more. The genes are TRBV20-1 and TRBJ2-1; TRBD2 agrees at 9 bases. CDR3 length: 16 residues. Trimming cost V 2 bases and J 6 bases; bases outside gene matches: 11. Germline CDR1 DFQATT, CDR2 SNEGSKA (reference sequence). CDR3: CSARPLGREGRNEQFF. CDR3 sequence (DNA): TGCAGTGCTAGACCCCTGGGGCGGGAGGGCCGCAATGAGCAGTTCTTC.